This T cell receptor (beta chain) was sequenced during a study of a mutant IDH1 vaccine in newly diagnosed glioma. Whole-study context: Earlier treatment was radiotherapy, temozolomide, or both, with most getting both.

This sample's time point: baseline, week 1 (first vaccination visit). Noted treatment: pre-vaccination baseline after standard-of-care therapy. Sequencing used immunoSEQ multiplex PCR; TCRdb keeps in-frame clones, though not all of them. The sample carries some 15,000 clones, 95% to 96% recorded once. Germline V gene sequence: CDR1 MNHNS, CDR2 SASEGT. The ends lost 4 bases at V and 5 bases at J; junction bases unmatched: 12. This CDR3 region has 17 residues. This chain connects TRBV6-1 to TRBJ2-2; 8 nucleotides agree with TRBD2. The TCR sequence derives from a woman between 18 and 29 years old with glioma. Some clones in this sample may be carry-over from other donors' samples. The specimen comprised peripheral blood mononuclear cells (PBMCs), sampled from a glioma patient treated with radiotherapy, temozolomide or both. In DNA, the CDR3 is TGTGCCAGCAGTGTATTCGAAGTAGCGGGATTTACCGGGGAGCTGTTTTTT. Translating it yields CASSVFEVAGFTGELFF.